The present TCR beta chain was sequenced within a study of T cell changes during pregnancy in multiple sclerosis. Germline CDR1 SGHNT, CDR2 YYREEE (reference sequence). V lost 0 bases, J lost 5 bases, and 14 bases lay in between. The CDR3 loop spans 15 amino acids. The data were produced by immunoSEQ multiplex PCR, yet TCRdb's version contains in-frame clones alone and is incomplete. Here the sample spans around 48,000 clones, almost 95% being singletons. Sample: CD4+ T cells from peripheral blood mononuclear cells, taken in the third trimester of pregnancy. The source of this sequence is a female donor with multiple sclerosis, enrolled in a pregnancy study. V gene TRBV5-4 combines with J gene TRBJ2-5; possible D gene TRBD1, 6 bases. The CDR3: CASSLEGRGDETQYF. The DNA for the CDR3 is TGTGCCAGCAGCTTGGAAGGCAGGGGAGACGAGACCCAGTACTTC.